This is a list of T cell receptor beta chains from one sample in a study of T cell repertoires in cytomegalovirus infection. TCRdb reprocessed the reads via MiXCR and lists one record per CDR3 protein. The sample yields some 920,000 distinct CDR3 sequences, around 31% seen once. The antigens these receptors bind are not known. Sequences were derived from cultured CD8+ T cells from PBMCs, sampled from culture after CMV antigen stimulation. The receptors originated from a human donor in good health (CMV status not recorded). Some clones in this sample may be carry-over from other donors' samples. Each CDR3 is given with its conserved first and last residue.

V: TRBV12-3/TRBV12-4
CDR3: CASSLEVGLVGNQPQHF

V: TRBV6-4
CDR3: CASSERDSVNTEAFF

V: TRBV7-9
CDR3: CASSPTSGGTQYF

V: TRBV18
CDR3: CASFRELSTDTQYF

V: TRBV20-1
CDR3: CSARAGTWGMGNTIYF

V: TRBV28
CDR3: CASSSVGIDWNQPQHF

V: TRBV2
CDR3: CASSEQRGPQETQYF

V: TRBV7-9
CDR3: CASSLGAQGVQETQYF

V: TRBV27
CDR3: CASSLSRALSGNTIYF

V: TRBV27
CDR3: CASSGTGFHNEQFF

V: TRBV7-6
CDR3: CASTMTGDGIKNTEAFF

V: TRBV6-1
CDR3: CASIIGIGRTEAFF

V: TRBV10-1
CDR3: CASSANRVIGYTF

V: TRBV25-1
CDR3: CASSDLGQGRGPLHF